This T cell receptor beta chain was retrieved from a study of Ad26.COV2.S vaccination and SARS-CoV-2 variants. At the level of the study: Once or twice, 56 days apart, Ad26.COV2.S was delivered intramuscularly.

TCRdb keeps only in-frame clones here, not all; method: immunoSEQ multiplex PCR. The repertoire includes around 300,000 clones, about 89% of them detected once, and around 4.5% sits in the top ten. The germline V and J ends were trimmed by 3 bases and 0 bases, with 18 bases remaining between them. This CDR3 has 18 amino acids. CDR1 is LNHNV and CDR2 is YYDKDF in the germline V gene (reference sequence). Treatment noted: about 20 received Ad26.COV2.S at low or high dose, single or two shots; roughly five received placebo; per-sample allocation not given. Repertoires come from day 63 after the first vaccine or placebo injection. Participants' vaccine, an Ad26 vector, delivered Wuhan-strain SARS-CoV-2 spike.

The chain employs TRBV15 and TRBJ2-4; unclear D gene. The TCR was taken from a person aged 18 to 65 who received the Ad26.COV2.S COVID-19 vaccine or a placebo. This sample comprised peripheral blood, obtained in a trial of Ad26.COV2.S vaccine versus placebo. CDR3 amino acids: CATSRIRTGTIAKNIQYF. The CDR3 DNA reads as TGTGCCACCAGCAGGATAAGGACGGGTACTATAGCCAAAAACATTCAGTACTTC. Full variable domain (missing parts from reference TRBV15 and TRBJ2-4): DAMVIQNPRYQVTQFGKPVTLSCSQTLNHNVMYWYQQKSSQAPKLLFHYYDKDFNNEADTPDNFQSRRPNTSFCFLDIRSPGLGDTAMYLCATSRIRTGTIAKNIQYFGAGTRLSVL.